This TCR beta chain appears in the sequencing data of a study of T cell responses to AZD1222 COVID-19 vaccine. Study conclusions and caveats: The sample set comprised mostly white British donors with more females, and clonal diversity was possibly underestimated. Every sample of the repertoires postdated the peak T cell response. Spike-wide coverage was observed for vaccine-associated CD4 TCRs, with dominant responses at 160-218 and 743-854.

V was clipped by 1 base and J by 10 bases, with 14 bases between them. Germline V lookup: CDR1 SGHTA, CDR2 FQGNSA. This CDR3 has 14 amino acids. Of note for this clone: Its antigen is as yet unknown.

Clones were sequenced by immunoSEQ multiplex PCR, and TCRdb holds only the in-frame ones, with some missing. The repertoire holds 250,000 to 300,000 clones, with around 92% as singletons. This receptor was identified in an adult who received the AZD1222 COVID-19 vaccine. The source was peripheral blood, collected 28 days after the second AZD1222 dose. This chain joins TRBV7-2 and TRBJ2-1; D not certain. The CDR3: CASSLVSFLGEQFF. The CDR3 DNA follows: TGTGCCAGCAGCTTAGTAAGCTTCTTGGGGGAGCAGTTCTTC.